The 5 T cell receptor beta chains presented below share a single source sample, sequenced in a study of cytomegalovirus exposure and HLA in healthy donors. The study ran its PCR with 60 Vbeta and 13 Jbeta primers. Assay used: immunoSEQ multiplex PCR; TCRdb lists only in-frame clones, some missing. The data show about 140,000 clones, 80% seen once. The source material was PBMCs. All receptors derive from a woman between 40 and 55 years old in good health and CMV-seronegative.

This clone was counted between two and nine times. The chain has TRBV11-2 and TRBJ2-1, with D possibly TRBD2 on 5 matching bases. CDR3 length: 13 residues. With 8 bases removed from V and 6 bases from J, the gap between germline ends came to 14 bases. Per the germline V gene, CDR1 is SGHAT and CDR2 is FQNNGV. The CDR3 sequence: CASGLQVLNEQFF. The DNA of the CDR3 is TGTGCCAGCGGACTTCAGGTTCTCAATGAGCAGTTCTTC. Full variable domain (outside the CDR3, taken from reference TRBV11-2 and TRBJ2-1): EAGVAQSPRYKIIEKRQSVAFWCNPISGHATLYWYQQILGQGPKLLIQFQNNGVVDDSQLPKDRFSAERLKGVDSTLKIQPAKLEDSAVYLCASGLQVLNEQFFGPGTRLTVL.

The rearrangement uses TRBV29-1 and TRBJ2-7, with D maybe TRBD1 (6 bases). This CDR3 region has 13 residues. The germline CDR1 and CDR2 sequences are SQVTM and ANQGSEA. The V end was cut by 4 bases, the J end by 0 bases, with 10 bases between. The CDR3, as DNA: TGCAGCGTTGCCGTAGGGGGCTCCTACGAGCAGTACTTC. Protein product: CSVAVGGSYEQYF.

This chain uses TRBV28 with TRBJ2-4; 11 bases align to TRBD1. This CDR3 is 15 amino acids long. V shed 7 bases, J shed 7 bases, and the junction held 9 bases outside the gene matches. Germline CDR1 reads MDHEN; CDR2 reads SYDVKM. The CDR3: CASITAGQGANIQYF. The CDR3 DNA reads as TGTGCCAGCATAACGGCCGGACAGGGGGCGAACATTCAGTACTTC.

The rearrangement joins TRBV6-1 to TRBJ2-2; D is unresolved. The CDR3 has 15 residues. CDR1 and CDR2 (germline): MNHNS, SASEGT. The V end was cut by 2 bases, the J end by 0 bases, with 7 bases between. As DNA, the CDR3 is TGTGCCAGCAGTGAAATACTTCCGAACACCGGGGAGCTGTTTTTT. It codes for CASSEILPNTGELFF.

V gene TRBV5-6 combines with J gene TRBJ2-2, with a tentative D call TRBD1 (6 bases). This CDR3 has 17 amino acids. Germline CDR1 SGHDT, CDR2 YYEEEE. V gave up 3 bases and J gave up 1 base, with 16 bases separating them. The CDR3 region is CASSSKVRGLNTGELFF. DNA for the CDR3: TGTGCCAGCAGCTCAAAGGTCAGGGGTCTGAACACCGGGGAGCTGTTTTTT.